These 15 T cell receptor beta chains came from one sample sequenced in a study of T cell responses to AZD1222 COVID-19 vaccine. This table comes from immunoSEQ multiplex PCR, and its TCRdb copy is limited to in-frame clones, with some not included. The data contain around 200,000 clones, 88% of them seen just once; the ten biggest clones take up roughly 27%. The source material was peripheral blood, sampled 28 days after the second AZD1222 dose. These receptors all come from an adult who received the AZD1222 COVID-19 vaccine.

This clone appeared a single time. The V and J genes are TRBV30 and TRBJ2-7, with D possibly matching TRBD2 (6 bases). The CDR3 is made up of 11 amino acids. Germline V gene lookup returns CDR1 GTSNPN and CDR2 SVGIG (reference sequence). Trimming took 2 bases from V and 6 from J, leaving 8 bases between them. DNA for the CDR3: TGTGCCTGGAGTTCGGGGGTCGAGCAGTACTTC. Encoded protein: CAWSSGVEQYF.

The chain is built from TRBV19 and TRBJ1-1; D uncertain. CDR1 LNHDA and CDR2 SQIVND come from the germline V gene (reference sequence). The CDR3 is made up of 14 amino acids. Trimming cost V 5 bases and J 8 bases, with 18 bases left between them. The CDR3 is CASSPDAGELEAFF. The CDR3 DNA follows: TGTGCCAGTAGTCCCGATGCTGGGGAGTTAGAAGCTTTCTTT.

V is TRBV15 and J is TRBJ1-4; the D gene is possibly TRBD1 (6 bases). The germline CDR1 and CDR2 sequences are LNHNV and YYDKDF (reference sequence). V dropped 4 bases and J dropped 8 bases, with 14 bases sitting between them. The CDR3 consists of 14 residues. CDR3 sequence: CATSTAGGSEKLFF. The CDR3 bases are TGTGCCACCAGCACGGCTGGGGGCAGCGAAAAACTGTTTTTT.

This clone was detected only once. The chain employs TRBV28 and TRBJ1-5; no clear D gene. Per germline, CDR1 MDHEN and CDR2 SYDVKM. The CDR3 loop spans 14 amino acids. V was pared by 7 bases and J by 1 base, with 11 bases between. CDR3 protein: CASTPHISNQPQHF. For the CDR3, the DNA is TGTGCCAGCACTCCTCATATCAGCAATCAGCCCCAGCATTTT.

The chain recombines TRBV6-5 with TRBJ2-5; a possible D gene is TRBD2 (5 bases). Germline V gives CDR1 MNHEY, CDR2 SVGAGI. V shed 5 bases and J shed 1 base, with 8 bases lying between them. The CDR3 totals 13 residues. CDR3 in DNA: TGTGCCAGCAGTAGCGGTCTCCAAGAGACCCAGTACTTC. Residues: CASSSGLQETQYF.

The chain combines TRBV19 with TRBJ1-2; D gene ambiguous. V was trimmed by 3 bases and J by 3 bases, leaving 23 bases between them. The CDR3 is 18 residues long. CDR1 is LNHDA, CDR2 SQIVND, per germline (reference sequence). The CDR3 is CASSMAGSPPGIHYGYTF. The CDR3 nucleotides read TGTGCCAGTAGTATGGCGGGCTCCCCACCTGGTATCCACTATGGCTACACCTTC.

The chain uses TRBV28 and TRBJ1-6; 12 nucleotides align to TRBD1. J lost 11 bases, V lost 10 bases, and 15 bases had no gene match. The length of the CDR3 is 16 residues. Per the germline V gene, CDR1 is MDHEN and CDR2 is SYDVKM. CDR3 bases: TGTGCCACCTCCCCCCCGGGACAGGGGGCCGGTACACCCCTCCACTTT. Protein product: CATSPPGQGAGTPLHF.

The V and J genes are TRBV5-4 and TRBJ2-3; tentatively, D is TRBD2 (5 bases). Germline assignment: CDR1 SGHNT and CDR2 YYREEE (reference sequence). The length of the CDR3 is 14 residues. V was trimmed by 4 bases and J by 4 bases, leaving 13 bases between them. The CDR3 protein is CASSPAGPPDTQYF. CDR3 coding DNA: TGTGCCAGCAGCCCGGCGGGTCCCCCAGATACGCAGTATTTT.

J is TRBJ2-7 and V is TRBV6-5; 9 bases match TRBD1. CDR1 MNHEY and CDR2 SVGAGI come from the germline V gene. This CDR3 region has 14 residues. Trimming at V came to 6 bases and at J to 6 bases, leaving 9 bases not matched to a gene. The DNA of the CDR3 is TGTGCCAGCAGGACAGGGGGGGGTTTTCGCGAGCAGTACTTC. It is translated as CASRTGGGFREQYF.

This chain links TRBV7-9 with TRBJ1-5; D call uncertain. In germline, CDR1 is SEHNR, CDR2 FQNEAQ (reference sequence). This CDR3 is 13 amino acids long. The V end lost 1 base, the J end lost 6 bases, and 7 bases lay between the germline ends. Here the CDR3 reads CASSLGFTQPQHF. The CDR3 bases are TGTGCCAGCAGCTTAGGGTTTACTCAGCCCCAGCATTTT.

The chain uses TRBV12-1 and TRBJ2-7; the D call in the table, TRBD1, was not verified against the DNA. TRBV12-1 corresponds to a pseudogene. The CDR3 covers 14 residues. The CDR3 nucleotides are TGTGCCAGCAGCATATCGGGACAGTTGTACGAGCAGTACTTC. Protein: CASSISGQLYEQYF.

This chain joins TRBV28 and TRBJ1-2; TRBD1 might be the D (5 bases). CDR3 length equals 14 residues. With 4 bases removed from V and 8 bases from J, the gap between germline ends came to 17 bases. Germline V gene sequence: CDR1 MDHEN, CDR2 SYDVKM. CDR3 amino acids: CASSSGTLEGGYTF. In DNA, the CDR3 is TGTGCCAGCAGTTCCGGGACTCTTGAGGGGGGCTACACCTTC.

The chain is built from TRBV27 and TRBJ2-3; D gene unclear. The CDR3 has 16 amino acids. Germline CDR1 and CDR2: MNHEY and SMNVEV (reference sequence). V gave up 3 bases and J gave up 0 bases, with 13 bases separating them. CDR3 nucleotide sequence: TGTGCCAGCAGTTTGCGTGGCCGGAGTAGCACAGATACGCAGTATTTT. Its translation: CASSLRGRSSTDTQYF.

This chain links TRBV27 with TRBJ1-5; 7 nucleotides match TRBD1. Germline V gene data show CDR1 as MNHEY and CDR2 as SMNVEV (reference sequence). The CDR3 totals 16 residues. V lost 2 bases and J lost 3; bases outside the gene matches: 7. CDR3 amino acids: CASSLKGQPNNQPQHF. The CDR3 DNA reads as TGTGCCAGCAGTTTAAAGGGACAGCCAAACAATCAGCCCCAGCATTTT.

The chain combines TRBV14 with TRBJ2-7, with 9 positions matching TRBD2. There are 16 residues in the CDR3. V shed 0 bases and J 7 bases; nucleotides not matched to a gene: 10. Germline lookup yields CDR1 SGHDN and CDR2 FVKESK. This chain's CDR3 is CASSQDGVAGAVEQYF. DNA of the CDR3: TGTGCCAGCAGCCAAGATGGAGTAGCGGGAGCAGTGGAGCAGTACTTC.